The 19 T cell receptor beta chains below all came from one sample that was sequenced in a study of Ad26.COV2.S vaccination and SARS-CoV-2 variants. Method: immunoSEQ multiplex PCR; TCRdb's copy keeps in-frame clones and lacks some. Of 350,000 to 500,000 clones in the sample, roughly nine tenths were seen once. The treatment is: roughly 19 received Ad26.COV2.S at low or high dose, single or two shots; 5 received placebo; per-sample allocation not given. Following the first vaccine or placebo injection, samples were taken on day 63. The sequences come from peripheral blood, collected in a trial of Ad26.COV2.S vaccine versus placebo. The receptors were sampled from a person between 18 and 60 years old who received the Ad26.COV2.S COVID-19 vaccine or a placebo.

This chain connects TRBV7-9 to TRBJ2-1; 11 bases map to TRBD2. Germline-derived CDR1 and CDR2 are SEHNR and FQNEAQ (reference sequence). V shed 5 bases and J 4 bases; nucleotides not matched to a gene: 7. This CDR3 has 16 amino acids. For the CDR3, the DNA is TGTGCCAGCAGCCCCCCTGGACTAGCGGGTTACAATGAGCAGTTCTTC. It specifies CASSPPGLAGYNEQFF.

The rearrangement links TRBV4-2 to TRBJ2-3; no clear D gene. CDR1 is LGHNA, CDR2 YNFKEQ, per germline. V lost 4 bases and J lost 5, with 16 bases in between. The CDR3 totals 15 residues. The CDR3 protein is CASSPEPTTQDTQYF. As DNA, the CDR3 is TGTGCCAGCAGCCCCGAGCCGACGACTCAAGATACGCAGTATTTT.

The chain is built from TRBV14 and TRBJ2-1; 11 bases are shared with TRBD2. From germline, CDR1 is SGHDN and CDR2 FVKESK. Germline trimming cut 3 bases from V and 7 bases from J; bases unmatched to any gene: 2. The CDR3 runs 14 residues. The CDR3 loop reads CASSQTSGTNEQFF. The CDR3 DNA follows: TGTGCCAGCAGCCAGACTAGCGGGACGAATGAGCAGTTCTTC.

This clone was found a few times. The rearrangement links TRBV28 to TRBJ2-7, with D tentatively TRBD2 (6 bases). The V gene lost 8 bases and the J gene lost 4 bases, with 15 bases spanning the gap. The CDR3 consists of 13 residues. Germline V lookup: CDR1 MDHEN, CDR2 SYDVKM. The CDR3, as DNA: TGTGCCAGCCGCGGGACCCCAGTTTACGAGCAGTACTTC. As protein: CASRGTPVYEQYF.

CDR3 protein: CASSVVASTDTQYF. The CDR3 DNA reads as TGTGCCAGCAGCGTAGTGGCTAGCACAGATACGCAGTATTTT. This chain connects TRBV9 to TRBJ2-3; D remains ambiguous. CDR1 and CDR2 (germline): SGDLS, YYNGEE. Trimming took 0 bases from V and 0 from J, leaving 5 bases between them. This CDR3 comprises 14 residues.

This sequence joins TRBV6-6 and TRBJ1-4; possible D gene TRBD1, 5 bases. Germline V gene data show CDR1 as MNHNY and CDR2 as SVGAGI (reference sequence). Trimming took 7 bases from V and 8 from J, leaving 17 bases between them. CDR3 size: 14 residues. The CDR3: CASTERGAREKLFF. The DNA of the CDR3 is TGTGCCAGCACCGAGAGAGGGGCAAGGGAAAAACTGTTTTTT.

CDR3 DNA: TGTGCCAGCTCGCATGACAGGGGGACCTACGAGCAGTACGTC. This gives the protein CASSHDRGTYEQYV. This rearrangement joins TRBV18 to TRBJ2-7, with 9 bases identical to TRBD1. V shed 6 bases, J shed 2 bases, and the junction held 5 bases outside the gene matches. The CDR3 covers 14 residues. Germline CDR1 reads KGHSH; CDR2 reads LQKENI.

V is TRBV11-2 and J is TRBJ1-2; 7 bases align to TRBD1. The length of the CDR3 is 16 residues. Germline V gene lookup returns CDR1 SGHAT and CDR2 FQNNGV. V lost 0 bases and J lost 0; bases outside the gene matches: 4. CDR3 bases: TGTGCCAGCAGCTTAGACTATGACAGGGCTAACTATGGCTACACCTTC. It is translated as CASSLDYDRANYGYTF.

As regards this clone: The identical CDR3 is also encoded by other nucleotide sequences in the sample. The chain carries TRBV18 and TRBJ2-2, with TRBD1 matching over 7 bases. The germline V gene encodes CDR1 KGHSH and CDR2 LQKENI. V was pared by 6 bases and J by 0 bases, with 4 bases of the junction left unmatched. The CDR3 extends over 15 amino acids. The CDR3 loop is CASSPGTANTGELFF. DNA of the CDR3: TGTGCCAGCTCCCCAGGGACAGCGAACACCGGGGAGCTGTTTTTT.

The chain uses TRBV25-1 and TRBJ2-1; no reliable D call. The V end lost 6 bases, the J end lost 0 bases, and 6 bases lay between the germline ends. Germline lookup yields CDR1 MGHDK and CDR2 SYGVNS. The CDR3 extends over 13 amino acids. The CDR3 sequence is CASRGFSYNEQFF. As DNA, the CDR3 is TGTGCCAGCAGGGGATTCTCCTACAATGAGCAGTTCTTC.

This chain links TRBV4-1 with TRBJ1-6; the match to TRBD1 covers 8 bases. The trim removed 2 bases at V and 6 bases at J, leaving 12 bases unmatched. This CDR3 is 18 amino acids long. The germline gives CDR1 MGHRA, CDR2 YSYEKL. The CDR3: CASSQKYLGQGVNSPLHF. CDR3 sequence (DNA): TGCGCCAGCAGCCAAAAATACCTCGGACAGGGTGTTAATTCACCCCTCCACTTT.

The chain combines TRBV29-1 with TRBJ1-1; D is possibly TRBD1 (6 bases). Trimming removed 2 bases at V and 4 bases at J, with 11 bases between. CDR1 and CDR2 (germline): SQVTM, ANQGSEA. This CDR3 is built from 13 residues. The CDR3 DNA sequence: TGCAGCGTTGAAAGGGGGGGTAGCACTGAAGCTTTCTTT. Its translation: CSVERGGSTEAFF.

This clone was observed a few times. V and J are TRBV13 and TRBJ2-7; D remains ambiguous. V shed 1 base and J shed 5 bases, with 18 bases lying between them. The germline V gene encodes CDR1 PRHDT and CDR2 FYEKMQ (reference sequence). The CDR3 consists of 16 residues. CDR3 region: CASSLALPFGPNEQYV. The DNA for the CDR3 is TGTGCCAGCAGCTTAGCCCTCCCTTTTGGACCTAACGAGCAGTACGTC.

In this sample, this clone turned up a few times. The CDR3 region has the DNA TGTGCCAGTCTAGGACCCGATGAAAAACTGTTTTTT. Residues: CASLGPDEKLFF. The chain uses TRBV12-3 or TRBV12-4 and TRBJ1-4, with D uncertain. The length of the CDR3 is 12 residues. Trimming removed 9 bases from V and 6 bases from J, with 11 bases in between.

Written as DNA, the CDR3 is TGCGCCAGCAGCTTGGGCAGGGGCCCCTACGAGCAGTACTTC. Protein: CASSLGRGPYEQYF. J is TRBJ2-7 and V is TRBV5-1, with D possibly being TRBD1 (6 bases). CDR3 length: 14 amino acids. Germline V gives CDR1 SGHRS, CDR2 YFSETQ. V was clipped by 0 bases and J by 2 bases, with 9 bases between them.

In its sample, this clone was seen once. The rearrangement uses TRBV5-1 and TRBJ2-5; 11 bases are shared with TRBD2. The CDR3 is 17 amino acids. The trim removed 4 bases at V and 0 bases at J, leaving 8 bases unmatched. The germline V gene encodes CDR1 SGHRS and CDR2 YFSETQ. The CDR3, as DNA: TGCGCCAGCAGCCCCTCGACTAGCGGGGCGTACCAAGAGACCCAGTACTTC. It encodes CASSPSTSGAYQETQYF.

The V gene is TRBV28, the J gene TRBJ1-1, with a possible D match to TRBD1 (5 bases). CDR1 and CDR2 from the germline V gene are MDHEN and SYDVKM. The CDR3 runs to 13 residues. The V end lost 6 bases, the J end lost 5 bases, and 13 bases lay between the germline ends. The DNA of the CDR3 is TGTGCCAGCAGGTCCGCGGGACGAACTGAAGCTTTCTTT. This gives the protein CASRSAGRTEAFF.

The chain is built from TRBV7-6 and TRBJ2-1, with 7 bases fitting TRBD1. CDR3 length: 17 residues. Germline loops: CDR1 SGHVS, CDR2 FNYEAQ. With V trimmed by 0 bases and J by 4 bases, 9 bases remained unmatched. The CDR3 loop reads CASSLAPTGQSYNEQFF. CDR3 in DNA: TGTGCCAGCAGCTTAGCGCCTACGGGACAGTCTTACAATGAGCAGTTCTTC.

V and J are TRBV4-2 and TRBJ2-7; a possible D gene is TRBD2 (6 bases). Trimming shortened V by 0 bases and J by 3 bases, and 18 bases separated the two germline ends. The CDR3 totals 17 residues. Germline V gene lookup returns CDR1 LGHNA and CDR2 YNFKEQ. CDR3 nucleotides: TGTGCCAGCAGCCAAGATTTTCTTGGAGGAGGGATCTACGAGCAGTACGTC. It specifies CASSQDFLGGGIYEQYV.